This entry concerns a single T cell receptor (beta chain). This entry comes from a study of blood T cell repertoires in COVID-19. For the study at large: Samples representing acute and convalescent COVID-19 were sourced from the United States, Italy and Spain. The cDNA or gDNA used as material had been derived from T cells, B-cell-depleted T cells, or PBMCs.

V dropped 5 bases and J dropped 4; count of bases not matched to a gene: 2. Germline V gene data show CDR1 as MDHEN and CDR2 as SYDVKM. CDR3 length: 13 amino acids. In the original analysis: Cell counts per sample came from amplifying reference gene primers. Libraries were prepared by immunoSEQ multiplex PCR; TCRdb keeps only in-frame clonotypes and omits some of them. The DNA gave D and trimming, while V, J and clone size come from that table. Of tens of thousands of clones in the sample, around 89% were seen once. Seattle's cohort entered during active infection and was followed longitudinally. The sequence was obtained from a woman aged 55-69 years with COVID-19, enrolled during active disease. The chain couples TRBV28 to TRBJ2-5, with 9 bases that match TRBD1. Sequenced: peripheral blood. CDR3 residues: CASSTGGRETQYF. Written as DNA, the CDR3 is TGTGCCAGCAGTACAGGGGGCCGAGAGACCCAGTACTTC.